This T cell receptor beta chain was obtained from a study of blood T cell repertoires in COVID-19. On the study more broadly: T cells, B-cell-depleted T cells, or PBMCs supplied cDNA or gDNA.

Study processing details: How many nucleated cells were present was estimated from reference gene primer amplification. Using immunoSEQ multiplex PCR, the repertoire was profiled, and TCRdb retains in-frame clones only, with some absent. V, J and clone size derive from that table, while D and trimming were established from the DNA sequence. The sample includes about 180,000 clones, around four fifths of them seen just once. The CDR3 spans 15 residues. The germline V gene encodes CDR1 LGHNA and CDR2 YNFKEQ. The germline V and J ends were trimmed by 0 bases and 5 bases, with 13 bases remaining between them.

This TCR was sampled from a woman aged 35 to 49 with COVID-19, enrolled during active disease. The sample was peripheral blood. This chain joins TRBV4-2 and TRBJ2-5; D perhaps matches TRBD1 (7 bases). The DNA of the CDR3 is TGTGCCAGCAGCCAAGAGGAGGGCAGGGGGGAGACCCAGTACTTC. Amino acid sequence: CASSQEEGRGETQYF.